What follows describes a single T cell receptor (beta chain). The antigen remains unidentified. The data originate from a study of chemoradiotherapy in HPV16-positive cancers. The germline V gene has CDR1 SGHNT and CDR2 YYREEE (reference sequence). The CDR3 spans 13 residues. Trimming left V 1 base short and J 4 bases short, with 7 bases between. Whole-study findings and limits: HPV-specific T cells were functionally defined from only a couple of HPV16-positive patients.

Repertoires were generated with immunoSEQ multiplex PCR, while TCRdb's copy carries only in-frame clones and drops some. This table holds more than 13,000 clones, around 88% found once. The sequenced sample was blood, obtained from a patient who underwent chemoradiotherapy. The clonotype originates from a human donor with HPV-associated anogenital cancer. This sequence joins TRBV5-4 and TRBJ2-3; no firm D call. CDR3 nucleotides: TGTGCCAGCAGCTTGAACACCCCAGATACGCAGTATTTT. As protein: CASSLNTPDTQYF.